This T cell receptor beta chain appears in the sequencing data of a study of neurological immune-mediated disorders. Findings and caveats of the study: No CDR3 amino acid sequences were shared by expanded clones across subjects, suggesting private repertoires in all groups.

V was clipped by 5 bases and J by 3 bases, with 16 bases between them. The germline gives CDR1 SSHAT, CDR2 FNYEAQ (reference sequence). The CDR3 extends over 16 amino acids. Synthesis of cDNA was carried out by template-switch 5'RACE. The reaction used 10-nucleotide random UMIs. One entry per CDR3 protein, called by TCRdb with MiXCR from the 5' RACE reads. The sample has about 70,000 distinct CDR3 sequences; 4.8% are singletons. The starting material, 2 million PBMCs stored at -80 C, gave rise to the unsorted libraries. The table lists this clonotype with many counts. Antigen unknown. This clonotype was obtained from a woman in her 70s with multiple sclerosis. The J gene is TRBJ2-2, the V gene TRBV7-7, with D tentatively TRBD1 or TRBD2 (5 bases each). Material for sequencing was PBMCs. CDR3 sequence: CASSTIRGRHTGELFF. CDR3 bases: TGTGCCAGCAGCACTATCCGGGGCAGGCACACCGGGGAGCTGTTTTTT. The full variable domain, in which reference TRBV7-7 and TRBJ2-2 provide the parts outside the CDR3, is GAGVSQSPRYKVTKRGQDVTLRCDPISSHATLYWYQQALGQGPEFLTYFNYEAQPDKSGLPSDRFSAERPEGSISTLTIQRTEQRDSAMYRCASSTIRGRHTGELFFGEGSRLTVL.